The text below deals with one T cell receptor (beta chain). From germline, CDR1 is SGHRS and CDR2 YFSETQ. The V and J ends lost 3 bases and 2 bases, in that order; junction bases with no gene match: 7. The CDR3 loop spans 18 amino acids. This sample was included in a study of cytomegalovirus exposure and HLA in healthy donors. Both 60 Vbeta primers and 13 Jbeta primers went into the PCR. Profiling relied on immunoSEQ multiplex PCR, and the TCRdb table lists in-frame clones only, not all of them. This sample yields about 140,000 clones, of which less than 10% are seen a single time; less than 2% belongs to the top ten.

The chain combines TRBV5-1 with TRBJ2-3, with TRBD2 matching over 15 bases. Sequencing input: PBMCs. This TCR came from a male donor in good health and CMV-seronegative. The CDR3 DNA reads TGCGCCAGCAGCTGGGGACTAGCGGGAGGCCTCCCCACAGATACGCAGTATTTT. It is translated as CASSWGLAGGLPTDTQYF.